This TCR beta chain emerged from a study of cytomegalovirus exposure and HLA in healthy donors. Study-level points and caveats: Roughly uniform sequencing depth across donors was assumed, possibly incorrectly.

With regard to this clone: Antigen: not known.

PCR involved 60 Vbeta and 13 Jbeta primers. Using immunoSEQ multiplex PCR, the repertoire was profiled, and TCRdb retains in-frame clones only, with some absent. The table has more than 50,000 clones, 85% seen once. The germline gives CDR1 SGHTS, CDR2 YDEGEE. The CDR3 consists of 15 residues. The V end was cut by 4 bases, the J end by 8 bases, with 18 bases between. This chain connects TRBV5-8 to TRBJ1-4; D perhaps matches TRBD1 (6 bases). The clonotype was recovered from a female donor in good health and CMV-seronegative. The sample comprised PBMCs. CDR3 region: CASSRTAGQGEKLFF. The CDR3 DNA follows: TGTGCCAGCAGCCGTACCGCAGGGCAGGGGGAAAAACTGTTTTTT. The whole variable domain, remainder taken from reference TRBV5-8 and TRBJ1-4, is EAGVTQSPTHLIKTRGQQATLRCSPISGHTSVYWYQQALGLGLQFLLWYDEGEERNRGNFPPRFSGRQFPNYSSELNVNALELEDSALYLCASSRTAGQGEKLFFGSGTQLSVL.